This T cell receptor beta chain comes out of a study of T cells in tuberculosis. Germline trimming cut 5 bases from V and 0 bases from J; bases unmatched to any gene: 6. The CDR3 loop spans 16 amino acids. Germline values: CDR1 MNHNY, CDR2 SVGAGI (reference sequence). Sequencing was performed with immunoSEQ multiplex PCR; in TCRdb, only in-frame clones are kept and a portion is missing. The sample holds 20,000 to 25,000 clones; 85% to 90% are singletons and the top ten take roughly 14%. Study-wide findings and caveats: Using the GMM-specific repertoire gave approximately 89% accuracy versus roughly 74% with motifs.

As to this clone: Antigen specificity is unknown.

This receptor was taken from a donor aged 10 to 29 with latent tuberculosis or without tuberculosis infection. The sequenced sample was PBMCs. This chain uses TRBV6-6 with TRBJ2-3; TRBD1 aligns across 9 bases. CDR3 amino acids: CASSHRGTGSTDTQYF. In DNA form, the CDR3 reads TGTGCCAGCAGTCATAGAGGGACAGGGAGCACAGATACGCAGTATTTT.